The 13 T cell receptor beta chains reported below all come from one sample, sequenced in a study of blood T cell repertoires in COVID-19. Produced via immunoSEQ multiplex PCR; TCRdb's table is partial and in-frame only. The sample contains more than 300,000 clones, roughly 90% of which appear only once. Sequenced sample: peripheral blood. These receptors all come from a woman in her 30s with COVID-19, enrolled during active disease.

The rearrangement links TRBV7-2 to TRBJ2-7, with 11 bases aligning to TRBD2. Germline CDR1 is SGHTA and CDR2 is FQGNSA. The CDR3 loop spans 14 amino acids. The J segment lost 4 bases and the V segment lost 6 bases, leaving 5 bases of the junction unmatched. The CDR3 protein is CASRQTSGEYEQYF. In DNA, the CDR3 is TGTGCCAGCAGGCAGACTAGCGGGGAATACGAGCAGTACTTC. The entire variable domain, with the rest obtained from reference TRBV7-2 and TRBJ2-7, is as follows: GAGVSQSPSNKVTEKGKDVELRCDPISGHTALYWYRQSLGQGLEFLIYFQGNSAPDKSGLPSDRFSAERTGGSVSTLTIQRTQQEDSAVYLCASRQTSGEYEQYFGPGTRLTVT.

This rearrangement joins TRBV6-2 or TRBV6-3 to TRBJ1-5, with 7 bases lining up with TRBD1. J gave up 7 bases and V 6 bases, and 3 bases lay outside the gene matches. This CDR3 has 12 residues. Germline loops: CDR1 MNHEY, CDR2 SVGEGT. The CDR3, as DNA: TGTGCCAGCAGCAGGGGGTGGCAGCCCCAGCATTTT. Its protein is CASSRGWQPQHF.

The rearrangement joins TRBV5-1 to TRBJ2-2; 9 bases line up with TRBD1. V was pared by 4 bases and J by 5 bases, with 6 bases of the junction left unmatched. The length of the CDR3 is 15 residues. Per the germline V gene, CDR1 is SGHRS and CDR2 is YFSETQ. The CDR3: CASSVGTGYTGELFF. The CDR3 DNA follows: TGCGCCAGCAGCGTAGGGACAGGGTATACCGGGGAGCTGTTTTTT.

Concerning this clone itself: The sample has other DNA sequences that encode this CDR3 too. V is TRBV5-1 and J is TRBJ1-2; 12 nucleotides line up with TRBD1. The CDR3 length is 15 residues. Trimming at V came to 0 bases and at J to 8 bases, leaving 5 bases not matched to a gene. Germline assignment: CDR1 SGHRS and CDR2 YFSETQ. The CDR3 here is CASSLEGQGAKGYTF. The CDR3 DNA reads as TGCGCCAGCAGCTTGGAGGGACAGGGGGCGAAGGGCTACACCTTC.

The chain links TRBV6-6 to TRBJ1-1; 9 nucleotides match TRBD1. The V and J ends lost 4 bases and 0 bases, in that order; junction bases with no gene match: 3. Germline V gives CDR1 MNHNY, CDR2 SVGAGI (reference sequence). CDR3 length equals 15 residues. In DNA form, the CDR3 reads TGTGCCAGCAGTTCCACAGGGGGCCTGAACACTGAAGCTTTCTTT. Translated: CASSSTGGLNTEAFF.

The chain recombines TRBV6-4 with TRBJ2-3, with 13 bases identical to TRBD2. V was pared by 5 bases and J by 5 bases, with 4 bases of the junction left unmatched. The CDR3 extends over 15 amino acids. Germline V lookup: CDR1 MRHNA, CDR2 SNTAGT. In DNA form, the CDR3 reads TGTGCCAGCAGTACTAGCGGGGGGGCCGGAGATACGCAGTATTTT. Translating it yields CASSTSGGAGDTQYF.

This chain uses TRBV5-6 with TRBJ2-5; 12 positions agree with TRBD2. Germline V CDR1 and CDR2: SGHDT, YYEEEE. V trimming: 1 base; J trimming: 5 bases; junction bases outside the gene matches: 6. The CDR3 spans 16 residues. CDR3: CASSLMSSGGGETQYF. The CDR3 coding sequence is TGTGCCAGCAGCTTGATGTCTAGCGGGGGGGGTGAGACCCAGTACTTC.

This chain uses TRBV9 with TRBJ2-1; the D gene is possibly TRBD1 (5 bases). V dropped 0 bases and J dropped 10 bases, with 14 bases sitting between them. This CDR3 has 14 residues. CDR1 is SGDLS, CDR2 YYNGEE, per germline. CDR3 coding DNA: TGTGCCAGCAGCGTAGATGGGGCCAGCATCGAGCAGTTCTTC. This gives the protein CASSVDGASIEQFF.

The chain uses TRBV5-4 and TRBJ2-2; perhaps TRBD1 as D (6 bases). The CDR3 has 15 amino acids. Germline V gene lookup returns CDR1 SGHNT and CDR2 YYREEE (reference sequence). V shed 4 bases and J shed 7 bases, with 17 bases lying between them. CDR3: CASSLAHREFGELFF. CDR3 in DNA: TGTGCCAGCAGCCTAGCCCACAGGGAGTTCGGGGAGCTGTTTTTT. Using reference TRBV5-4 and TRBJ2-2 for the parts outside the CDR3, the full variable domain is ETGVTQSPTHLIKTRGQQVTLRCSSQSGHNTVSWYQQALGQGPQFIFQYYREEENGRGNFPPRFSGLQFPNYSSELNVNALELDDSALYLCASSLAHREFGELFFGEGSRLTVL.

This chain connects TRBV27 to TRBJ2-6; D might be TRBD1 (6 bases). V shed 5 bases and J shed 0 bases, with 17 bases lying between them. There are 18 residues in the CDR3. The germline gives CDR1 MNHEY, CDR2 SMNVEV (reference sequence). The DNA for the CDR3 is TGTGCCAGCAGTCCAGGGGTCTGGGTCAGCTCTGGGGCCAACGTCCTGACTTTC. Protein sequence: CASSPGVWVSSGANVLTF.

J is TRBJ1-6 and V is TRBV6-5; D remains unclear. Germline V gene sequence: CDR1 MNHEY, CDR2 SVGAGI. V shed 8 bases and J shed 4 bases, with 9 bases lying between them. The length of the CDR3 is 13 residues. CDR3 sequence reads: CASWQKYNSPLHF. CDR3 sequence (DNA): TGTGCCAGCTGGCAGAAATATAATTCACCCCTCCACTTT.

The chain joins TRBV6-2 or TRBV6-3 to TRBJ1-2; 7 bases line up with TRBD1. Trimming took 5 bases from V and 3 from J; bases not matched to a gene: 6. The CDR3 totals 14 residues. Germline V CDR1 and CDR2: MNHEY, SVGEGT. The CDR3 is CASSPLGGHYGYTF. The DNA for the CDR3 is TGTGCCAGCAGTCCCCTAGGGGGCCACTATGGCTACACCTTC.

This sequence joins TRBV27 and TRBJ1-6, with D perhaps matching TRBD1 (6 bases). Germline CDR1 reads MNHEY; CDR2 reads SMNVEV (reference sequence). The length of the CDR3 is 15 residues. Trimming shortened V by 4 bases and J by 5 bases, and 12 bases separated the two germline ends. CDR3 residues: CASSSPGHHNSPLHF. In nucleotides, the CDR3 is TGTGCCAGCAGTTCCCCGGGACACCATAATTCACCCCTCCACTTT.